The T cell receptor (beta chain) described here comes from a study of T cells in Graves' hyperthyroidism and ophthalmopathy. In its sample, this clonotype was seen many times. Trimming at V came to 7 bases and at J to 1 base, leaving 11 bases not matched to a gene. This CDR3 has 15 residues. The germline CDR1 and CDR2 sequences are DFQATT and SNEGSKA (reference sequence). The CDR3 regions of TCR beta were amplified from RNA transcripts. First-round RT-PCR targeting the TCR CDR3 was performed with the HTBI primer set. Via MiXCR, TCRdb re-called the multiplex PCR reads, giving one row per CDR3 protein. The sample has about 720,000 distinct CDR3 sequences; approximately 18% are singletons.

The sequenced sample was blood. The chain carries TRBV20-1 and TRBJ1-1; 8 bases map to TRBD1. The TCR comes from a woman in her fifties or sixties with Graves' hyperthyroidism that later progressed to Graves' ophthalmopathy. As DNA, the CDR3 is TGCAGTGTCTCAGCTTCCGGACAGGGGAACACTGAAGCTTTCTTT. Encoded protein: CSVSASGQGNTEAFF.